This T cell receptor beta chain was observed in a study of T cell responses to AZD1222 COVID-19 vaccine. Points from the study as a whole: Mapped onto spike, vaccine-associated CD4 TCRs spanned it and were dominant at 160-218 and 743-854. Among spike-specific TCRs, nearly half reportedly target unmutated variant regions. A rise in Spike-specific TCR breadth and depth followed two AZD1222 doses. Samples come after the peak T cell response, not at day 14.

This CDR3 comprises 15 residues. V was trimmed by 4 bases and J by 4 bases, leaving 16 bases between them. CDR1 and CDR2 (germline): MDHEN, SYDVKM. The protocol was immunoSEQ multiplex PCR, while the TCRdb copy is restricted to in-frame clones and leaves out a portion. The repertoire holds under 200,000 clones, with 87% as singletons. Notes on this clone: Its antigen is as yet unknown.

The chain couples TRBV28 to TRBJ2-5; unclear D gene. The sequence was collected from an adult in good health. The specimen comprised peripheral blood, sampled on day 0 of MenACWY control vaccination. This CDR3 reads CASSSAPAPRETQYF. CDR3 DNA sequence: TGTGCCAGCAGTTCCGCTCCCGCCCCCCGAGAGACCCAGTACTTC.